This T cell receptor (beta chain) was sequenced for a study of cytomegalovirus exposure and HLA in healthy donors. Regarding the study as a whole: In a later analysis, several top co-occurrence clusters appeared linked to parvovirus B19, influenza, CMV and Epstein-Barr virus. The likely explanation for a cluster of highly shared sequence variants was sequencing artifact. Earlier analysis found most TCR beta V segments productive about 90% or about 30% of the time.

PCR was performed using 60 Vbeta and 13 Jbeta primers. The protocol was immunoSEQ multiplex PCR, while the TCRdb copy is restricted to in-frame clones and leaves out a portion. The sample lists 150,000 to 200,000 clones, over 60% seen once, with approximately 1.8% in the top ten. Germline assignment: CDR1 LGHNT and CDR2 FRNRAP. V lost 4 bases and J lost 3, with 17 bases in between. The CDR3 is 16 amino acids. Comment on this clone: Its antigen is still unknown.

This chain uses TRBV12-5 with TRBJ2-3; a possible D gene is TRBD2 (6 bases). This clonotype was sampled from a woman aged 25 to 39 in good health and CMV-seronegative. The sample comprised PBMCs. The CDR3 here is CASGSGLASLTDTQYF. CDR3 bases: TGTGCTAGTGGTTCAGGGCTAGCGAGTTTGACAGATACGCAGTATTTT.